This entry lists 21 T cell receptor beta chains sequenced from one sample in a study of cytomegalovirus exposure and HLA in healthy donors. 60 Vbeta and 13 Jbeta primers were used in PCR. The method was immunoSEQ multiplex PCR; TCRdb's version includes in-frame clones alone and lacks a portion of them. The sample yields roughly 150,000 clones, around four fifths seen once. Source material: PBMCs. The receptor source for this set is a man aged 30 to 39 in good health and CMV-seronegative.

The V gene is TRBV9, the J gene TRBJ1-4, with 7 bases identical to TRBD1. Per germline, CDR1 SGDLS and CDR2 YYNGEE. The CDR3 covers 14 residues. After removal of 4 bases from V and 2 bases from J, the junction contained 2 bases not matched to a gene. The CDR3 DNA follows: TGTGCCAGCAGCCCGACAGGGACTAATGAAAAACTGTTTTTT. Its protein is CASSPTGTNEKLFF.

This rearrangement joins TRBV10-2 to TRBJ2-5, with 8 nucleotides matching TRBD1. Germline-derived CDR1 and CDR2 are WSHSY and SAAADI. The J segment lost 3 bases and the V segment lost 2 bases, leaving 5 bases of the junction unmatched. The CDR3 is 15 amino acids. The CDR3 coding sequence is TGCGCCAGCAGTGAGCCGACAGGGGCCGAAGAGACCCAGTACTTC. Protein sequence: CASSEPTGAEETQYF.

The chain has TRBV6-4 and TRBJ2-1; maybe TRBD1 (5 bases). The V gene lost 5 bases and the J gene lost 0 bases, with 11 bases spanning the gap. Germline CDR1 is MRHNA and CDR2 is SNTAGT. The CDR3 length is 15 residues. The CDR3 DNA follows: TGTGCCAGCAGTTTGTCAGGGTTCTCCTACAATGAGCAGTTCTTC. This encodes CASSLSGFSYNEQFF.

This clone was picked up one time. The V gene is TRBV19, the J gene TRBJ2-7, with D possibly matching TRBD2 (5 bases). The V end lost 4 bases, the J end lost 1 base, and 14 bases lay between the germline ends. This CDR3 comprises 15 residues. Germline V CDR1 and CDR2: LNHDA, SQIVND (reference sequence). CDR3: CASSTSAARSYEQYF. The CDR3 DNA sequence: TGTGCCAGTAGTACCTCAGCGGCCCGTTCCTACGAGCAGTACTTC.

This chain uses TRBV27 with TRBJ1-1; the D is unclear. The CDR3 is 16 amino acids. The V and J ends lost 1 base and 5 bases respectively, with 17 bases between them. Germline CDR1 is MNHEY and CDR2 is SMNVEV (reference sequence). The CDR3 region is CASSLFIPSEGTEAFF. The CDR3 nucleotides read TGTGCCAGCAGTTTATTCATCCCGAGTGAGGGAACTGAAGCTTTCTTT.

The rearrangement joins TRBV4-2 to TRBJ2-7; 14 bases are shared with TRBD2. V lost 4 bases and J lost 2; bases outside the gene matches: 1. Germline V gives CDR1 LGHNA, CDR2 YNFKEQ. The CDR3 is made up of 15 amino acids. CDR3 sequence reads: CASSLGLAGAYEQYF. The CDR3 DNA reads as TGTGCCAGCAGCCTGGGACTAGCGGGAGCCTACGAGCAGTACTTC.

V and J are TRBV28 and TRBJ1-1; D unclear. Between the trimmed V and J ends, which lost 7 bases and 0 bases, there was a span of 12 bases. Germline-derived CDR1 and CDR2 are MDHEN and SYDVKM. The CDR3 loop spans 14 amino acids. The CDR3 nucleotides read TGTGCCAGCACGGGAACCTCGATGAACACTGAAGCTTTCTTT. Residues: CASTGTSMNTEAFF.

This clone was seen once. V is TRBV25-1 and J is TRBJ2-3; the match to TRBD1 covers 7 bases. Trimming at V came to 3 bases and at J to 0 bases, leaving 3 bases not matched to a gene. The CDR3 length is 15 residues. CDR1 MGHDK and CDR2 SYGVNS come from the germline V gene. The CDR3 sequence is CASSDVRGSTDTQYF. Here the CDR3 DNA reads TGTGCCAGCAGTGACGTCAGGGGGAGCACAGATACGCAGTATTTT. The full variable domain, its missing parts supplied by reference TRBV25-1 and TRBJ2-3, is EADIYQTPRYLVIGTGKKITLECSQTMGHDKMYWYQQDPGMELHLIHYSYGVNSTEKGDLSSESTVSRIRTEHFPLTLESARPSHTSQYLCASSDVRGSTDTQYFGPGTRLTVL.

The chain employs TRBV6-5 and TRBJ1-2; D is possibly TRBD1 (5 bases). Trimming left V 1 base short and J 6 bases short, with 12 bases between. Germline assignment: CDR1 MNHEY and CDR2 SVGAGI. The CDR3 is made up of 14 amino acids. The CDR3 nucleotides are TGTGCCAGCAGTTACTTGGACACGGGGGATGGCTACACCTTC. Amino acids: CASSYLDTGDGYTF.

V usage is TRBV12-5 and J usage is TRBJ2-2; 9 nucleotides agree with TRBD1. The CDR3 sequence is 16 residues long. V lost 7 bases to trimming and J lost 4 bases; unmatched junction nucleotides: 10. The germline V gene encodes CDR1 LGHNT and CDR2 FRNRAP. The DNA of the CDR3 is TGTGCTAGTGTCGGGGACAGGGTGGTGGCCACCGGGGAGCTGTTTTTT. Its translation is CASVGDRVVATGELFF. Full variable domain (rest looked up from reference TRBV12-5 and TRBJ2-2): DARVTQTPRHKVTEMGQEVTMRCQPILGHNTVFWYRQTMMQGLELLAYFRNRAPLDDSGMPKDRFSAEMPDATLATLKIQPSEPRDSAVYFCASVGDRVVATGELFFGEGSRLTVL.

The table lists this clone with a few counts. The genes are TRBV5-1 and TRBJ2-7; 8 positions agree with TRBD2. This CDR3 comprises 15 residues. V trimming: 4 bases; J trimming: 1 base; junction bases outside the gene matches: 7. CDR1 is SGHRS and CDR2 is YFSETQ in the germline V gene. For the CDR3, the DNA is TGCGCCAGCAGCCAAGCGGGGGCCGTTTCCTACGAGCAGTACTTC. Translating it yields CASSQAGAVSYEQYF.

The rearrangement joins TRBV27 to TRBJ1-1; D perhaps matches TRBD1 (6 bases). This CDR3 comprises 15 residues. Germline CDR1 is MNHEY and CDR2 is SMNVEV (reference sequence). V lost 5 bases and J 0 bases, leaving 13 bases between the germline ends. The CDR3 region has the DNA TGTGCCAGCAGTCCCCGCACAGGGATGAACACTGAAGCTTTCTTT. Amino acid sequence: CASSPRTGMNTEAFF.

V is TRBV15 and J is TRBJ2-7; no clear D. The CDR3 is made up of 14 amino acids. The germline gives CDR1 LNHNV, CDR2 YYDKDF (reference sequence). V was cut by 3 bases and J by 3 bases, with 12 bases left in between. CDR3 DNA: TGTGCCACCAGCAGCCCGAGCGTATACTACGAGCAGTACTTC. It yields the protein CATSSPSVYYEQYF.

This clone was seen once. The chain is built from TRBV2 and TRBJ1-5; 8 nucleotides align to TRBD1. Trimming at V came to 3 bases and at J to 0 bases, leaving 10 bases not matched to a gene. The germline CDR1 and CDR2 sequences are SNHLY and FYNNEI. The CDR3 has 18 residues. The CDR3 protein is CASSDVRTGPNSNQPQHF. The CDR3 region has the DNA TGTGCCAGCAGTGACGTCCGGACAGGGCCGAATAGCAATCAGCCCCAGCATTTT.

This sequence joins TRBV6-5 and TRBJ1-4, with 7 nucleotides matching TRBD1. This CDR3 is 14 amino acids long. V gave up 9 bases and J gave up 4 bases; unmatched junction bases: 8. The V gene's germline CDR1 is MNHEY and CDR2 SVGAGI. As DNA, the CDR3 is TGTGCCAGTATGGACAGGATAAATAATGAAAAACTGTTTTTT. Translating it yields CASMDRINNEKLFF.

V and J are TRBV6-5 and TRBJ2-1, with 8 bases matching TRBD2. The CDR3 has 15 amino acids. Germline V gene data show CDR1 as MNHEY and CDR2 as SVGAGI. V was clipped by 5 bases and J by 8 bases; unmatched bases: 11. The CDR3 here is CASSSGGTPGDEQFF. The CDR3, as DNA: TGTGCCAGCAGTAGCGGGGGCACACCAGGGGATGAGCAGTTCTTC.

This clone has only a few counts. The gene calls are TRBV5-1 and TRBJ2-7; 8 bases line up with TRBD2. Germline V gene sequence: CDR1 SGHRS, CDR2 YFSETQ. This CDR3 contains 15 residues. V gave up 0 bases and J gave up 0 bases; unmatched junction bases: 2. Here the CDR3 reads CASSLDGGVSYEQYF. The DNA of the CDR3 is TGCGCCAGCAGCTTGGACGGGGGGGTCTCCTACGAGCAGTACTTC.

This clone was seen a few times. This chain uses TRBV4-2 with TRBJ1-3; 7 nucleotides agree with TRBD1. Looked up from germline, CDR1 is LGHNA and CDR2 is YNFKEQ. The CDR3 is 17 amino acids. After removal of 0 bases from V and 0 bases from J, the junction contained 5 bases not matched to a gene. CDR3 sequence: CASSQEGGGASGNTIYF. CDR3 in DNA: TGTGCCAGCAGCCAAGAAGGAGGGGGCGCCTCTGGAAACACCATATATTTT.

This chain connects TRBV5-4 to TRBJ2-3; maybe TRBD2 (6 bases). The CDR3 length is 15 residues. V was trimmed by 1 base and J by 4 bases, leaving 13 bases between them. CDR1 is SGHNT and CDR2 is YYREEE in the germline V gene (reference sequence). CDR3 sequence: CASSLFRGIADTQYF. CDR3 DNA: TGTGCCAGCAGCTTGTTCCGGGGGATTGCAGATACGCAGTATTTT. Full variable domain (outside the CDR3, taken from reference TRBV5-4 and TRBJ2-3): ETGVTQSPTHLIKTRGQQVTLRCSSQSGHNTVSWYQQALGQGPQFIFQYYREEENGRGNFPPRFSGLQFPNYSSELNVNALELDDSALYLCASSLFRGIADTQYFGPGTRLTVL.

The V and J genes are TRBV7-6 and TRBJ2-7, with 13 bases matching TRBD2. CDR1 is SGHVS and CDR2 is FNYEAQ in the germline V gene. J was trimmed by 4 bases and V by 5 bases; bases with no gene match: 5. The CDR3 totals 15 residues. The CDR3 is CASSEGLAGRYEQYF. The CDR3 DNA sequence: TGTGCCAGCAGCGAGGGACTAGCGGGGAGATACGAGCAGTACTTC.

A single count supports this clone. The chain is built from TRBV11-2 and TRBJ2-7, with 9 bases lining up with TRBD2. Per germline, CDR1 SGHAT and CDR2 FQNNGV. V dropped 6 bases and J dropped 5; count of bases not matched to a gene: 17. The CDR3 has 17 amino acids. CDR3 sequence reads: CASSSKKSGLAGNEQYF. CDR3 DNA sequence: TGTGCCAGCAGTTCAAAGAAGTCGGGTCTAGCGGGAAACGAGCAGTACTTC.